The next 29 T cell receptor beta chains were all read from a single sample in a study of CD8+ T cells in alopecia areata. cDNA serving as the sequencing template came from extracted, reverse transcribed RNA. The table came from immunoSEQ multiplex PCR; TCRdb's copy has only in-frame clones and leaves some out. The table has roughly 250,000 clones, 67% seen once; the top ten hold roughly 1.2%. This specimen was CD4+ T cells sorted from blood, taken at week 0. These TCRs come from a human donor with alopecia areata.

The chain has TRBV29-1 and TRBJ1-4; D remains unclear. Between the trimmed V and J ends, which lost 6 bases and 12 bases, there was a span of 11 bases. The length of the CDR3 is 10 residues. In germline, CDR1 is SQVTM, CDR2 ANQGSEA. Here the CDR3 reads CSVGEEELFF. DNA for the CDR3: TGCAGCGTCGGGGAAGAAGAACTGTTTTTT.

This clone was counted between two and nine times. The chain links TRBV5-6 to TRBJ1-4; no clear D gene. Germline CDR1 reads SGHDT; CDR2 reads YYEEEE. Deletions cut 1 base from V and 8 bases from J, with 15 bases between. This CDR3 region has 15 residues. The CDR3 DNA reads as TGTGCCAGCAGCTTGTCCATCGGGAGTTACGAAAAACTGTTTTTT. Protein product: CASSLSIGSYEKLFF.

This clone was observed a single time. The chain links TRBV30 to TRBJ1-6; 8 bases are shared with TRBD1. This CDR3 spans 13 amino acids. Germline V gene lookup returns CDR1 GTSNPN and CDR2 SVGIG (reference sequence). Trimming took 5 bases from V and 6 from J; bases not matched to a gene: 3. This CDR3 is CAWATGGNSPLHF. For the CDR3, the DNA is TGTGCCTGGGCAACAGGGGGTAATTCACCCCTCCACTTT.

This clone was seen just once. V usage is TRBV6-6 and J usage is TRBJ1-2; no reliable D call. The CDR3 spans 15 residues. Germline CDR1 MNHNY, CDR2 SVGAGI (reference sequence). V was clipped by 0 bases and J by 2 bases, with 10 bases between them. This chain's CDR3 is CASSYSARGNYGYTF. CDR3 DNA: TGTGCCAGCAGTTACTCGGCCCGAGGAAACTATGGCTACACCTTC.

The chain employs TRBV7-9 and TRBJ1-2; no firm D call. Germline lookup yields CDR1 SEHNR and CDR2 FQNEAQ (reference sequence). This CDR3 has 12 residues. V lost 5 bases to trimming and J lost 4 bases, with 8 bases between them. The CDR3 protein is CASSPQVYGYTF. CDR3 nucleotides: TGTGCCAGCAGCCCTCAGGTCTATGGCTACACCTTC.

V gene TRBV29-1 combines with J gene TRBJ1-1; D is ambiguous. This CDR3 is 11 amino acids long. Trimming left V 4 bases short and J 7 bases short, with 10 bases between. CDR1 and CDR2 from the germline V gene are SQVTM and ANQGSEA. The CDR3, as DNA: TGCAGCGTTGCCACAGAGGTTGAAGCTTTCTTT. Translated, it gives CSVATEVEAFF. The variable domain in full, with the rest retrieved from reference TRBV29-1 and TRBJ1-1, is SAVISQKPSRDICQRGTSLTIQCQVDSQVTMMFWYRQQPGQSLTLIATANQGSEATYESGFVIDKFPISRPNLTFSTLTVSNMSPEDSSIYLCSVATEVEAFFGQGTRLTVV.

The chain recombines TRBV6-1 with TRBJ2-7; 7 nucleotides agree with TRBD2. The length of the CDR3 is 12 residues. CDR1 and CDR2 from the germline V gene are MNHNS and SASEGT. J was trimmed by 6 bases and V by 8 bases; bases with no gene match: 7. The CDR3 nucleotides read TGTGCCAGCCGGGGGGTTGGAGCCGAGCAGTACTTC. Protein sequence: CASRGVGAEQYF.

The sample holds a few counts of this clone. This chain connects TRBV7-8 to TRBJ1-5, with a tentative D call TRBD1 (6 bases). The V end was cut by 5 bases, the J end by 2 bases, with 19 bases between. Germline V gene lookup returns CDR1 SGHVS and CDR2 FQNEAQ. CDR3 length: 17 amino acids. The CDR3 spells CASSLPRRGLGNQPQHF. In nucleotides, the CDR3 is TGTGCCAGCAGCCTGCCACGTCGGGGGCTTGGCAATCAGCCCCAGCATTTT.

V and J are TRBV18 and TRBJ2-1; the match to TRBD2 covers 8 bases. Germline-derived CDR1 and CDR2 are KGHSH and LQKENI. The trim removed 6 bases at V and 3 bases at J, leaving 10 bases unmatched. The CDR3 is 16 residues long. The CDR3 bases are TGTGCCAGCTCCTCTCTCGGGGGGGGTGACTACAATGAGCAGTTCTTC. It codes for CASSSLGGGDYNEQFF.

This chain uses TRBV15 with TRBJ1-4; D remains ambiguous. The CDR3 contains 16 residues. Germline CDR1 LNHNV, CDR2 YYDKDF (reference sequence). Trimming shortened V by 9 bases and J by 4 bases, and 21 bases separated the two germline ends. CDR3 coding DNA: TGTGCCACAGCCGCAAGGCCGGGAATCGATAATGAAAAACTGTTTTTT. Its translation: CATAARPGIDNEKLFF.

The chain uses TRBV10-3 and TRBJ2-3; TRBD2 matches 11 bases. The CDR3 is 16 residues long. V gave up 6 bases and J gave up 2 bases; unmatched junction bases: 7. CDR1 is ENHRY and CDR2 is SYGVKD in the germline V gene. The CDR3 loop is CAISILAGASTDTQYF. In DNA, the CDR3 is TGTGCCATCAGCATACTAGCGGGGGCCTCCACAGATACGCAGTATTTT.

The chain links TRBV2 to TRBJ2-1; D unclear. V was shortened by 3 bases and J by 0 bases, with 6 bases between the two germline ends. The V gene's germline CDR1 is SNHLY and CDR2 FYNNEI. CDR3 length: 14 residues. The CDR3 DNA follows: TGTGCCAGCAGTGAGCAAGGCTCCTACAATGAGCAGTTCTTC. The encoded protein is CASSEQGSYNEQFF.

The chain is built from TRBV30 and TRBJ2-3; D might be TRBD2 (5 bases). The CDR3 runs to 13 residues. Germline V lookup: CDR1 GTSNPN, CDR2 SVGIG (reference sequence). The V and J ends lost 2 bases and 2 bases respectively, with 8 bases between them. CDR3 coding DNA: TGTGCCTGGAGTACGGGGTACACAGATACGCAGTATTTT. It specifies CAWSTGYTDTQYF.

V and J are TRBV13 and TRBJ2-7, with 12 bases matching TRBD1. The CDR3 consists of 15 residues. The J segment lost 5 bases and the V segment lost 5 bases, leaving 7 bases of the junction unmatched. Germline lookup yields CDR1 PRHDT and CDR2 FYEKMQ (reference sequence). CDR3 DNA sequence: TGTGCCAGCAGCCTTCCCGGGACAGGGGGCGACGAGCAGTACTTC. It is translated as CASSLPGTGGDEQYF.

V and J are TRBV5-1 and TRBJ1-3; D remains unclear. Trimming shortened V by 3 bases and J by 9 bases, and 10 bases separated the two germline ends. Looked up from germline, CDR1 is SGHRS and CDR2 is YFSETQ. The CDR3 consists of 12 residues. CDR3 nucleotide sequence: TGCGCCAGCAGCTCGGAAGCAAGCACCATATATTTT. Its protein is CASSSEASTIYF.

The chain uses TRBV4-1 and TRBJ1-2, with 7 bases fitting TRBD1. The CDR3 loop spans 14 amino acids. Germline CDR1 reads MGHRA; CDR2 reads YSYEKL. The V and J ends lost 1 base and 7 bases, in that order; junction bases with no gene match: 6. The CDR3 loop reads CASSQGQGVGGYTF. The CDR3, as DNA: TGCGCCAGCAGCCAAGGTCAGGGGGTCGGTGGCTACACCTTC.

This clone was counted a few times. CDR3 nucleotides: TGCGCCAGCAGCTCCAGGGGGCGGGATGAGCAGTTCTTC. Translated, it gives CASSSRGRDEQFF. J is TRBJ2-1 and V is TRBV5-1; TRBD1 agrees at 8 bases. CDR1 is SGHRS, CDR2 YFSETQ, per germline. J was trimmed by 8 bases and V by 3 bases; bases with no gene match: 4. This CDR3 is built from 13 residues.

This clone appeared a few times. Other DNA sequences in this sample translate to the same CDR3. V gene TRBV30 combines with J gene TRBJ2-1; 10 bases match TRBD2. The junction had 4 bases not matched to a gene; V was cut back by 0 bases and J by 5 bases. The CDR3 runs 15 residues. Per germline, CDR1 GTSNPN and CDR2 SVGIG (reference sequence). CDR3: CAWSVRLAGDNEQFF. Here the CDR3 DNA reads TGTGCCTGGAGTGTACGGCTAGCGGGGGACAATGAGCAGTTCTTC.

CDR3 loop: CAWSPQGAGDEQYF. The CDR3 region has the DNA TGTGCCTGGAGTCCCCAGGGGGCTGGGGACGAGCAGTACTTC. The chain has TRBV30 and TRBJ2-7, with 8 bases matching TRBD1. The V gene's germline CDR1 is GTSNPN and CDR2 SVGIG (reference sequence). V was clipped by 2 bases and J by 5 bases; unmatched bases: 8. The CDR3 runs 14 residues.

CDR3 residues: CASSQDAQGGHTEAFF. The CDR3 bases are TGTGCCAGCAGCCAAGATGCCCAGGGCGGCCACACTGAAGCTTTCTTT. V is TRBV4-2 and J is TRBJ1-1; a possible D gene is TRBD1 (5 bases). CDR3 length equals 16 residues. The ends were cut back, 0 bases at V and 3 bases at J, with 14 bases in the middle. Per germline, CDR1 LGHNA and CDR2 YNFKEQ.

CDR3 in amino acids: CASSYLDTYGYTF. The CDR3 DNA sequence: TGTGCCAGCAGTTACCTCGACACATATGGCTACACCTTC. This chain connects TRBV6-6 to TRBJ1-2; D call uncertain. Trimming left V 2 bases short and J 5 bases short, with 9 bases between. The germline CDR1 and CDR2 sequences are MNHNY and SVGAGI (reference sequence). The CDR3 loop spans 13 amino acids.

The genes are TRBV9 and TRBJ1-2; TRBD1 might be the D (6 bases). The CDR3 covers 14 residues. V lost 2 bases and J lost 4, with 12 bases in between. Germline assignment: CDR1 SGDLS and CDR2 YYNGEE. The CDR3 DNA reads TGTGCCAGCAGCGTTCAGGGGATGAGCTATGGCTACACCTTC. This gives the protein CASSVQGMSYGYTF.

This sequence joins TRBV19 and TRBJ2-6, with 7 bases lining up with TRBD1. The CDR3 contains 16 residues. V lost 7 bases and J lost 0; bases outside the gene matches: 6. The germline CDR1 and CDR2 sequences are LNHDA and SQIVND (reference sequence). The DNA for the CDR3 is TGTGCCAGTAACGCCAGGGGGTACTCTGGGGCCAACGTCCTGACTTTC. Protein: CASNARGYSGANVLTF.

This clone occurred a few times. This rearrangement joins TRBV6-5 to TRBJ2-5; D uncertain. There are 12 residues in the CDR3. Trimming removed 4 bases from V and 5 bases from J, with 8 bases in between. Germline-derived CDR1 and CDR2 are MNHEY and SVGAGI. CDR3 region: CASSSRYETQYF. Written as DNA, the CDR3 is TGTGCCAGCAGTTCACGCTACGAGACCCAGTACTTC.

This rearrangement joins TRBV29-1 to TRBJ1-3; TRBD1 matches 8 bases. The ends lost 4 bases at V and 1 base at J; junction bases unmatched: 9. The germline V gene encodes CDR1 SQVTM and CDR2 ANQGSEA. The CDR3 covers 16 residues. The CDR3 DNA is TGCAGCGTTGGCCTGGGGACAGGATTATCTGGAAACACCATATATTTT. Residues: CSVGLGTGLSGNTIYF.

V gene TRBV11-2 combines with J gene TRBJ2-5, with D unresolved. V shed 4 bases and J shed 9 bases, with 12 bases lying between them. The CDR3 length is 12 residues. Germline loops: CDR1 SGHAT, CDR2 FQNNGV. DNA for the CDR3: TGTGCCAGCAGCTCACTACGGATGGCCCAGTACTTC. Translated, it gives CASSSLRMAQYF.

V gene TRBV30 combines with J gene TRBJ1-2, with TRBD1 matching over 7 bases. V lost 2 bases, J lost 5 bases, and 5 bases stayed unmatched. There are 13 residues in the CDR3. Germline assignment: CDR1 GTSNPN and CDR2 SVGIG (reference sequence). The CDR3 region has the DNA TGTGCCTGGAGTAAACAGGGGCCATATGGCTACACCTTC. Protein: CAWSKQGPYGYTF.

V is TRBV7-2 and J is TRBJ2-5, with 13 bases that match TRBD2. With 4 bases clipped from V and 10 bases from J, the junction kept 9 bases outside the gene matches. The germline CDR1 and CDR2 sequences are SGHTA and FQGNSA. The CDR3 sequence is 15 residues long. CDR3 in amino acids: CASSSRTSGGGDQYF. The CDR3 DNA follows: TGTGCCAGCAGCTCCCGGACTAGCGGGGGCGGGGACCAGTACTTC. Combining the CDR3 with reference TRBV7-2 and TRBJ2-5 gives the whole variable domain GAGVSQSPSNKVTEKGKDVELRCDPISGHTALYWYRQSLGQGLEFLIYFQGNSAPDKSGLPSDRFSAERTGGSVSTLTIQRTQQEDSAVYLCASSSRTSGGGDQYFGPGTRLLVL.

V is TRBV4-2 and J is TRBJ2-5, with a possible D match to TRBD2 (6 bases). Deletions cut 4 bases from V and 2 bases from J, with 17 bases between. The CDR3 loop spans 16 amino acids. Per the germline V gene, CDR1 is LGHNA and CDR2 is YNFKEQ. CDR3 in amino acids: CASSRRNPSGQETQYF. CDR3 DNA: TGTGCCAGCAGCCGCCGGAACCCCAGCGGGCAAGAGACCCAGTACTTC.